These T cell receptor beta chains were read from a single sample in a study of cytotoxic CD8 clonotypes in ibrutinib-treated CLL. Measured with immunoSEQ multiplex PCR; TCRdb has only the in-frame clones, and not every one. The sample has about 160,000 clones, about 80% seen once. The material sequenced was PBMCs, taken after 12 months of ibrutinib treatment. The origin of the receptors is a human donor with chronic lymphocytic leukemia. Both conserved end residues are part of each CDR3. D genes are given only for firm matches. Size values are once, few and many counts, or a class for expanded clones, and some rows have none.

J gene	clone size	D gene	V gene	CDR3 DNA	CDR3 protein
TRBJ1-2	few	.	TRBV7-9	TGTGCCAGTCCACGACCCGGCGCACTCTATGGCTACACCTTC	CASPRPGALYGYTF
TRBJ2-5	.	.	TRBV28	TGTGCCAGCAGTACAAACTGGACCCCAGGAGGAGAGACCCAGTACTTC	CASSTNWTPGGETQYF
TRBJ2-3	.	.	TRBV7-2	TGTGCCAGCAGCTCCTCCGCGGGGCCCACAGATACGCAGTATTTT	CASSSSAGPTDTQYF
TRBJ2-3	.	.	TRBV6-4	TGTGCCAGCAGTGACTTTGGGGGCAGTGGAGATACGCAGTATTTT	CASSDFGGSGDTQYF
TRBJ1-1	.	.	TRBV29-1	TGCAGCGTTGCCGAAGCCACTCAGATCACTGAAGCTTTCTTT	CSVAEATQITEAFF
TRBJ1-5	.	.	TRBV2	TGTGCCAGCAGGGGTGGCCAGCCCCAGCATTTT	CASRGGQPQHF
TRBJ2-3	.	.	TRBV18	TGTGCCAGCTCACCAGGGACGATAGGCGCAGATACGCAGTATTTT	CASSPGTIGADTQYF
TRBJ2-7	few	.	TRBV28	TGTGCCAGCAGTTTAAGTCACCCCGCGGGAGAGCAGTACTTC	CASSLSHPAGEQYF
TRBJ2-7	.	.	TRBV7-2	TGTGCCAGCAGCCCAGTCCGGGGGTACGAGCAGTACTTC	CASSPVRGYEQYF
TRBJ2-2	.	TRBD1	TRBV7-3	TGTGCCAGCAGCTCCAGGGGGCCGACCGGGGAGCTGTTTTTT	CASSSRGPTGELFF
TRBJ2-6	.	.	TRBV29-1	TGCAGCGTTGAAGACAACTCTGGGGCCAACGTCCTGACTTTC	CSVEDNSGANVLTF
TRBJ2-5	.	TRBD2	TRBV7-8	TGTGCCAGCAGCGGGACTAGCGGAAACCAAGAGACCCAGTACTTC	CASSGTSGNQETQYF
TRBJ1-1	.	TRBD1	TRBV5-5	TGTGCCAGCAGCTTATTTCCGGGGACAGGGGGCTTCACTGAAGCTTTCTTT	CASSLFPGTGGFTEAFF
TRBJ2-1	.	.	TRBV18	TGTGCCAGCTCCGACGGCTGGGACTTGGGGAATGAGCAGTTCTTC	CASSDGWDLGNEQFF
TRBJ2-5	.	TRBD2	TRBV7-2	TGTGCCAGCAGCCAGATGCAGGGACTAGCGGAGTACTTC	CASSQMQGLAEYF
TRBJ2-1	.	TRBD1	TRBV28	TGTGCCAGCAGTTCCTGGACAGGGGGCTACAATGAGCAGTTCTTC	CASSSWTGGYNEQFF
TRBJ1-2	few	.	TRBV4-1	TGCGCCAGCAGCCAAGGACTCCGGGACACCTCTAACTATGGCTACACCTTC	CASSQGLRDTSNYGYTF
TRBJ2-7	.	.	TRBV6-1	TGTGCCAGCAGTCCTCAGGAAGGAGGTTCCTACGAGCAGTACTTC	CASSPQEGGSYEQYF
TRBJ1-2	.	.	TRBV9	TGTGCCAGCAGCGGGTACAGGGTTCAAAACTATGGCTACACCTTC	CASSGYRVQNYGYTF
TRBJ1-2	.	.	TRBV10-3	TGTGCCACCGTAACTAACTATGGCTACACCTTC	CATVTNYGYTF
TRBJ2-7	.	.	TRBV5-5	TGTGCCAGCAGCTTGGATACAGGAGGGGGATCCTACGAGCAGTACTTC	CASSLDTGGGSYEQYF
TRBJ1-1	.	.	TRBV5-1	TGCGCCAGCAGCTTGGGAGAGAACACTGAAGCTTTCTTT	CASSLGENTEAFF
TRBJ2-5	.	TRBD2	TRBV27	TGTGCCAGCAGTCGGACTAGCGGGACTCAAGAGACCCAGTACTTC	CASSRTSGTQETQYF
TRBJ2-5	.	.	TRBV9	TGTGCCAGCAGCGGAGGATGGGGAAGGTCGGAGACCCAGTACTTC	CASSGGWGRSETQYF
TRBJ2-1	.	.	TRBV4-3	TGCGCCAGCAGCCAACCGGGGGTAGGGTACAATGAGCAGTTCTTC	CASSQPGVGYNEQFF
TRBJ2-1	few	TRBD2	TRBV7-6	TGTGCCGTGAGGTTGAGCGGGAGGGAAGATGAGCAGTTCTTC	CAVRLSGREDEQFF
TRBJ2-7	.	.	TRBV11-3	TGTGCCAGCAGCTTACCAGGGCGGAACGAGCAGTACTTC	CASSLPGRNEQYF
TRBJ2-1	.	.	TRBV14	TGTGCCAGCAGCGAAATGAGTCTAGTAAACAATGAGCAGTTCTTC	CASSEMSLVNNEQFF
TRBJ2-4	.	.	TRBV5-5	TGTGCCAGCAGTACGACGGCGGTAGCCAAAAACATTCAGTACTTC	CASSTTAVAKNIQYF
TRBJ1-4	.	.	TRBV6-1	TGTGCCAGCAAGCTCGGGACACTTAATGAAAAACTGTTTTTT	CASKLGTLNEKLFF
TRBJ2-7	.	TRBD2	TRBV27	TGTGCCAGCAGTTTAAACGGGAGGGGATCCTACGAGCAGTACTTC	CASSLNGRGSYEQYF
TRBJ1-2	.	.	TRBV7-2	TGTGCCAGCAGCCCCCGTGGAGGGATAAGCGGTGGCTACACCTTC	CASSPRGGISGGYTF
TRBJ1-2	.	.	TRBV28	TGTGCCAGCAGTTTAGGGGGATCCGGGTACTATGGCTACACCTTC	CASSLGGSGYYGYTF
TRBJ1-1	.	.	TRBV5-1	TGCGCCAGCAGCTTGCCCCGGGGCCCCATGAACACTGAAGCTTTCTTT	CASSLPRGPMNTEAFF
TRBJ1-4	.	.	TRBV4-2	TGTGCCAGCAGCCAAGATAGGGGGGGAGTTTGGGAAAAACTGTTTTTT	CASSQDRGGVWEKLFF
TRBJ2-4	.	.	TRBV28	TGTGCCAGCAGTTTAGACGGAGTTCTAGCCAAAAACATTCAGTACTTC	CASSLDGVLAKNIQYF
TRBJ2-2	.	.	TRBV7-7	TGTGCTAGCAGCCTACTGAACACCGGGGAGCTGTTTTTT	CASSLLNTGELFF
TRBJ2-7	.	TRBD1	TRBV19	TGTGCCAGTAGTAACAGGGGGCAATCCTACGAGCAGTACTTC	CASSNRGQSYEQYF
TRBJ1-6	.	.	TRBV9	TGTGCCAGCAGCGGCTCCTATAATTCACCCCTCCACTTT	CASSGSYNSPLHF
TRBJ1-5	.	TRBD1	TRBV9	TGTGCCAGCAGCGCAACGCAGGGGGCTCAGCCCCAGCATTTT	CASSATQGAQPQHF
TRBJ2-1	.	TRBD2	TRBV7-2	TGTGCCAGCACCACCTCCAGAGGGGCGGGAGGCGGGAATGAGCAGTTCTTC	CASTTSRGAGGGNEQFF
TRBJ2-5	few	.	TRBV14	TGTGCCAGCAGCCATGCGGAGACCCAGTACTTC	CASSHAETQYF
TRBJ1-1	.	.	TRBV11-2	TGTGCCAGCAGCTTAGGTGGACGAACGAGTCGTACTGAAGCTTTCTTT	CASSLGGRTSRTEAFF
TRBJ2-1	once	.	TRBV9	TGTGCCAGCAGTCAGACAGGAATCGGGCAGTTCTTC	CASSQTGIGQFF
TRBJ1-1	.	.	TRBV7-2	TGTGCCAGCAGCTTATCTGGGGGGATTAACACTGAAGCTTTCTTT	CASSLSGGINTEAFF
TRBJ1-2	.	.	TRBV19	TGTGCCAGTAGTATCCTAGTCCGCGGGGAGGGCTACACCTTC	CASSILVRGEGYTF
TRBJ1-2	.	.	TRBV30	TGTGCCTGGAGTGTTGAGCCCCGGAAGGGCTACACCTTC	CAWSVEPRKGYTF
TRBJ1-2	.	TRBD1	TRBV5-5	TGTGCCAGCATCCCCACCCACAGGGGCCACTATGGCTACACCTTC	CASIPTHRGHYGYTF
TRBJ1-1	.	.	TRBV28	TGTGCCAGCAGTTCCAGGCTGAACACTGAAGCTTTCTTT	CASSSRLNTEAFF
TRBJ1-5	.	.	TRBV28	TGTGCCAGCAGTTATACAGGGAGCGGTAATCAGCCCCAGCATTTT	CASSYTGSGNQPQHF
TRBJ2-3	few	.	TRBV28	TGTGCCAGCAGACGGAATCCAAGGGGCCGTGCCGGAGATACGCAGTATTTT	CASRRNPRGRAGDTQYF
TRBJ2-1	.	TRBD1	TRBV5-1	TGCGCCAGCAGCTTGTTGGAGACAGGGGCGGTTGAGCAGTTCTTC	CASSLLETGAVEQFF
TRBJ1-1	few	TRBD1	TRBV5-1	TGCGCCAGCAGCTGGACAGGGTGGGGGAACACTGAAGCTTTCTTT	CASSWTGWGNTEAFF
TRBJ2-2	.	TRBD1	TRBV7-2	TGTGCCAGCAGCAACAGGGGACAGGGGACCGGGGAGCTGTTTTTT	CASSNRGQGTGELFF
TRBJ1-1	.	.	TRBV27	TGTGCCAGCAGTTTATCGGGGAGGAGGTTTGGAACTGAAGCTTTCTTT	CASSLSGRRFGTEAFF
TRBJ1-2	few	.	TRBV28	TGTGCCACCTGGCGGGGGGCGAGCTATGGCTACACCTTC	CATWRGASYGYTF
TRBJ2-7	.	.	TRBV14	TGTGCCAGCAGCCCCGTAAAGGGTACCTACGAGCAGTACTTC	CASSPVKGTYEQYF
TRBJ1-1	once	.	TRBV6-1	TGTGCCAGCAGCCCCACAGGGACCCACTCTGAAGCTTTCTTT	CASSPTGTHSEAFF
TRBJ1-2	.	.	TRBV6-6	TGTGCCAGCAGGGCCTCGGGCGGTGGCTACACCTTC	CASRASGGGYTF
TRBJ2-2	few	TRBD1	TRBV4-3	TGCGCCAGCAGCCAGAACAGGGGGCGAAGCACCGGGGAGCTGTTTTTT	CASSQNRGRSTGELFF